This entry is about one T cell receptor beta chain. This entry comes from a study of CD8 T cells in Susac syndrome. It was with random hexamers that roughly 0.5 to 1 ug RNA was reverse transcribed. Multiplex PCR with immunoSEQ amplified the TCR beta CDR3 across 54 Vbeta and 13 Jbeta. TCRdb independently ran MiXCR on the immunoSEQ multiplex PCR reads; one entry per CDR3 protein. The sample has fewer than 150,000 distinct CDR3 sequences; over 90% are singletons. Sequencing of TCR beta, carried out with a high-throughput approach, was applied to CD8+ and CD4+ T cells from the blood. Age- and sex-matched healthy donors served as the control group. Isolation of CD8+ and CD4+ T cells was performed negatively, whereas enrichment of TEMRA cells was done by FACS. V lost 1 base and J lost 11, with 12 bases in between. Germline CDR1 reads LGHDT; CDR2 reads YNNKEL (reference sequence). The CDR3 length is 12 residues.

This TCR was recovered from a human donor in good health. Sequences were obtained from CD4+ T cells from PBMCs. The genes are TRBV3-1 and TRBJ2-7; maybe TRBD2 (5 bases). CDR3 sequence reads: CASSQGGGSKYF. Written as DNA, the CDR3 is TGTGCCAGCAGCCAAGGAGGAGGATCGAAGTACTTC.